These 18 T cell receptor beta chains were sequenced from one sample in a study of blood T cell repertoires in COVID-19. Profiling relied on immunoSEQ multiplex PCR, and the TCRdb table lists in-frame clones only, not all of them. The sample includes roughly 130,000 clones, about 80% of them seen just once. Material for sequencing was peripheral blood. The receptors come from a middle-aged man with active or convalescent COVID-19.

This chain joins TRBV19 and TRBJ2-1; tentatively, D is TRBD1 (9 bases). The germline V gene encodes CDR1 LNHDA and CDR2 SQIVND (reference sequence). V gave up 7 bases and J gave up 12 bases, with 19 bases separating them. CDR3 length equals 13 residues. This CDR3 is CASTIAGQGGQFF. The CDR3 DNA is TGTGCCAGTACCATAGCGGGACAGGGCGGGCAGTTCTTC.

The chain uses TRBV30 and TRBJ1-2, with no clear D. Germline V gene data show CDR1 as GTSNPN and CDR2 as SVGIG (reference sequence). V lost 5 bases and J lost 2, with 9 bases in between. The CDR3 extends over 12 amino acids. This CDR3 is CAWGRENYGYTF. The CDR3 nucleotides read TGTGCCTGGGGGAGGGAAAACTATGGCTACACCTTC.

This rearrangement joins TRBV7-9 to TRBJ2-6; D uncertain. The CDR3 runs to 16 residues. Germline CDR1 reads SEHNR; CDR2 reads FQNEAQ (reference sequence). V shed 5 bases and J shed 4 bases, with 15 bases lying between them. The CDR3 loop is CASSLIKPNGANVLTF. The CDR3 coding sequence is TGTGCCAGCAGCCTTATAAAGCCCAACGGGGCCAACGTCCTGACTTTC.

The chain recombines TRBV27 with TRBJ1-2; D is undetermined. With 6 bases removed from V and 7 bases from J, the gap between germline ends came to 15 bases. Germline V lookup: CDR1 MNHEY, CDR2 SMNVEV (reference sequence). The CDR3 spans 13 residues. The CDR3 DNA is TGTGCCAGCAGCAAACGGGGAGGAGGTGGCTACACCTTC. It encodes CASSKRGGGGYTF.

The V and J genes are TRBV27 and TRBJ1-1; D is unclear. Germline V CDR1 and CDR2: MNHEY, SMNVEV (reference sequence). The CDR3 extends over 14 amino acids. Trimming removed 0 bases at V and 7 bases at J, with 12 bases between. The CDR3 DNA follows: TGTGCCAGCAGTTTATCGAGGTCGGGGAGTGAAGCTTTCTTT. Its protein is CASSLSRSGSEAFF.

V is TRBV29-1 and J is TRBJ1-2, with 7 bases lining up with TRBD1. V gave up 4 bases and J gave up 3 bases; unmatched junction bases: 5. There are 13 residues in the CDR3. The germline gives CDR1 SQVTM, CDR2 ANQGSEA. CDR3 residues: CSVAPTGHYGYTF. CDR3 bases: TGCAGCGTTGCCCCGACAGGGCACTATGGCTACACCTTC.

In this sample, this clone turned up once. V gene TRBV11-1 combines with J gene TRBJ1-1; 7 bases map to TRBD1. J lost 4 bases, V lost 0 bases, and 2 bases had no gene match. Germline V gene lookup returns CDR1 SGHAT and CDR2 FQDESV (reference sequence). CDR3 length: 14 residues. The CDR3 DNA follows: TGTGCCAGCAGCTTAGCAGGGGGCGGCACTGAAGCTTTCTTT. This gives the protein CASSLAGGGTEAFF.

The CDR3 sequence is CASRQGGGTTDTQYF. Here the CDR3 DNA reads TGCGCCAGCAGACAAGGCGGGGGAACCACAGATACGCAGTATTTT. This rearrangement joins TRBV5-1 to TRBJ2-3; 7 bases match TRBD2. The CDR3 length is 15 residues. CDR1 is SGHRS and CDR2 is YFSETQ in the germline V gene. The V and J ends lost 5 bases and 2 bases, in that order; junction bases with no gene match: 8.

The rearrangement uses TRBV29-1 and TRBJ1-1; 11 bases line up with TRBD1. The CDR3 loop spans 15 amino acids. CDR1 is SQVTM and CDR2 is ANQGSEA in the germline V gene. Trimming at V came to 5 bases and at J to 2 bases, leaving 7 bases not matched to a gene. CDR3 region: CSVSGQGVSNTEAFF. DNA for the CDR3: TGCAGCGTTTCGGGACAGGGGGTTTCTAACACTGAAGCTTTCTTT.

The chain combines TRBV25-1 with TRBJ2-3; maybe TRBD2 (6 bases). The V end lost 8 bases, the J end lost 1 base, and 7 bases lay between the germline ends. The CDR3 length is 12 residues. In germline, CDR1 is MGHDK, CDR2 SYGVNS. The CDR3 coding sequence is TGTGCCAGCCGCGGGGGCACAGATACGCAGTATTTT. Translated, it gives CASRGGTDTQYF.

V is TRBV11-2 and J is TRBJ2-1, with D possibly TRBD2 on 5 matching bases. Germline values: CDR1 SGHAT, CDR2 FQNNGV. The length of the CDR3 is 16 residues. Trimming cost V 6 bases and J 0 bases, with 15 bases left between them. The DNA for the CDR3 is TGTGCCAGCAGATCGGTCCGGACTTCCTCCTACAATGAGCAGTTCTTC. This sequence encodes CASRSVRTSSYNEQFF.

The rearrangement uses TRBV9 and TRBJ2-7; a weak D match, TRBD2 (6 bases). CDR1 and CDR2 from the germline V gene are SGDLS and YYNGEE. Trimming shortened V by 5 bases and J by 7 bases, and 19 bases separated the two germline ends. This CDR3 has 14 residues. The CDR3 DNA reads as TGTGCCAGCAGGGAGGGGTCTCACCAAGGTGAGCAGTACTTC. Amino acids: CASREGSHQGEQYF.

In the case of this clone: Other DNA sequences within the sample encode an identical CDR3. J is TRBJ2-1 and V is TRBV5-1; 9 nucleotides match TRBD2. V lost 4 bases to trimming and J lost 2 bases; unmatched junction nucleotides: 4. Germline-derived CDR1 and CDR2 are SGHRS and YFSETQ. CDR3 size: 15 residues. CDR3 DNA: TGCGCCAGCAGCCCAGCGGGGGGAACCTACAATGAGCAGTTCTTC. Encoded protein: CASSPAGGTYNEQFF.

V is TRBV4-2 and J is TRBJ2-7; 8 bases agree with TRBD1. Germline CDR1 is LGHNA and CDR2 is YNFKEQ. This CDR3 is 16 amino acids long. V lost 0 bases to trimming and J lost 0 bases; unmatched junction nucleotides: 4. The CDR3, as DNA: TGTGCCAGCAGCCAAGATGGAGGACAGGGCTCCTACGAGCAGTACTTC. Protein sequence: CASSQDGGQGSYEQYF.

The V call is TRBV3-1 (or the pseudogene TRBV3-2), the J call TRBJ1-5; 7 bases match TRBD1. The CDR3 runs 15 residues. CDR1 is LGHDT, CDR2 YNNKEL, per germline (reference sequence). J gave up 1 base and V 0 bases, and 0 bases lay outside the gene matches. CDR3 loop: CASSQETGSNQPQHF. DNA for the CDR3: TGTGCCAGCAGCCAAGAGACAGGGAGCAATCAGCCCCAGCATTTT.

The rearrangement links TRBV6-1 to TRBJ2-7; TRBD2 agrees at 10 bases. V shed 4 bases and J 3 bases; nucleotides not matched to a gene: 9. From germline, CDR1 is MNHNS and CDR2 SASEGT. This CDR3 region has 16 residues. CDR3 loop: CASSGHSGGLNYEQYF. The CDR3, as DNA: TGTGCCAGCAGTGGACATAGCGGGGGGCTGAACTACGAGCAGTACTTC.

The chain employs TRBV21-1 and TRBJ2-7; the table names TRBD2, a call not compared with the DNA. TRBV21-1 is a listed pseudogene. This CDR3 is built from 17 residues. The CDR3 protein is CASSKASLAGDSYEQYF. CDR3 in DNA: TGTGCCAGCAGCAAAGCTAGCTTAGCGGGGGACTCCTACGAGCAGTACTTC.

V usage is TRBV2 and J usage is TRBJ1-6; a weak D match, TRBD1 (5 bases). The germline V and J ends were trimmed by 6 bases and 5 bases, with 17 bases remaining between them. The CDR3 is 16 residues long. Per the germline V gene, CDR1 is SNHLY and CDR2 is FYNNEI. The CDR3 region is CASSEKQALDNSPLHF. CDR3 coding DNA: TGTGCCAGCAGCGAAAAACAGGCCTTAGATAATTCACCCCTCCACTTT.